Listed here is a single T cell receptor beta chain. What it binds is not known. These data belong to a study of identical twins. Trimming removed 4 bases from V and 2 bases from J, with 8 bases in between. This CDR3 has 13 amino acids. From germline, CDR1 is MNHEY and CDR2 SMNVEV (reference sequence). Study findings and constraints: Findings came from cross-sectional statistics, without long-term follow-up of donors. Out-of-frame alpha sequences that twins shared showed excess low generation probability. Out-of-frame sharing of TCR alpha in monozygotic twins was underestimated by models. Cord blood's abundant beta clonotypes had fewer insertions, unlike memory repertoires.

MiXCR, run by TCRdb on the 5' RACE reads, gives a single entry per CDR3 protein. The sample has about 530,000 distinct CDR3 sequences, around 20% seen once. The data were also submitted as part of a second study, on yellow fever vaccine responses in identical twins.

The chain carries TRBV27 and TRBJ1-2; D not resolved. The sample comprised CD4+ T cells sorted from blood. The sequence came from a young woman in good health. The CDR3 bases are TGTGCCAGCAGTTCGCAATGGAACTATGGCTACACCTTC. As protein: CASSSQWNYGYTF.